Presented here are 18 T cell receptor beta chains from one specimen sequenced in a study of vaccination and CD4 T cells after COVID-19. Treatment described: approximately 9-day PBMC culture with coronavirus spike peptide pools or control peptides (ViraFEST assay). These receptors are not linked to any known antigen. The Oncomine TCR Beta short-read assay generated sequence data from the DNA of cultured CD4+ T cells. TCRdb redid the calling of the PCR reads with MiXCR, one entry per CDR3 protein. The sample yields more than 15,000 distinct CDR3 sequences, 47% seen once. The sequenced material came from cultured CD4+ T cells from blood. Receptors originate from a human donor with COVID-19.

The V and J genes are TRBV28 and TRBJ2-7, with TRBD1 identical over 8 bases. The ends lost 7 bases at V and 1 base at J; junction bases unmatched: 6. Germline assignment: CDR1 MDHEN and CDR2 SYDVKM. The CDR3 extends over 14 amino acids. CDR3 protein: CASIPRGRSYEQYF. The CDR3 DNA is TGTGCCAGCATCCCCAGGGGGCGTTCCTACGAGCAGTACTTC.

This rearrangement joins TRBV6-5 to TRBJ2-7, with a possible D match to TRBD2 (6 bases). Germline V gene data show CDR1 as MNHEY and CDR2 as SVGAGI. The V end lost 3 bases, the J end lost 3 bases, and 12 bases lay between the germline ends. The length of the CDR3 is 14 residues. In DNA, the CDR3 is TGTGCCAGCAGTTATTCCCGGGGGAACTACGAGCAGTACTTC. Translating it yields CASSYSRGNYEQYF.

The V call is TRBV11-2, the J call TRBJ1-1; possible D gene TRBD1, 5 bases. The CDR3 sequence is 15 residues long. V lost 2 bases and J lost 1, with 11 bases in between. Germline CDR1 SGHAT, CDR2 FQNNGV. CDR3: CASSLPPRANTEAFF. The CDR3 DNA reads as TGTGCCAGCAGCTTACCTCCCAGGGCGAACACTGAAGCTTTCTTT.

This clonotype has only one observation. CDR3 sequence: CASTPWGAGGPTGELFF. The CDR3 DNA sequence: TGTGCCAGCACTCCTTGGGGGGCGGGGGGGCCCACCGGGGAGCTGTTTTTT. This sequence joins TRBV27 and TRBJ2-2, with 9 bases fitting TRBD2. V was pared by 7 bases and J by 4 bases, with 13 bases of the junction left unmatched. Germline-derived CDR1 and CDR2 are MNHEY and SMNVEV (reference sequence). The CDR3 contains 17 residues.

This clonotype occurred a few times. V is TRBV28 and J is TRBJ1-6; a weak D match, TRBD1 (6 bases). The V end lost 3 bases, the J end lost 10 bases, and 7 bases lay between the germline ends. The CDR3 sequence is 12 residues long. Per germline, CDR1 MDHEN and CDR2 SYDVKM. Here the CDR3 reads CASSFRGSPLHF. The CDR3 region has the DNA TGTGCCAGCAGTTTCAGGGGATCACCCCTCCACTTT.

In its sample, this clonotype was seen a few times. The V gene is TRBV2, the J gene TRBJ1-5; possible D gene TRBD1, 5 bases. Looked up from germline, CDR1 is SNHLY and CDR2 is FYNNEI. CDR3 length equals 14 residues. V shed 2 bases and J shed 6 bases, with 11 bases lying between them. The CDR3 here is CASSESRQFQPQHF. CDR3 nucleotides: TGTGCCAGCAGTGAAAGCCGACAGTTTCAGCCCCAGCATTTT.

V gene TRBV10-1 combines with J gene TRBJ2-1; D is perhaps TRBD2 (6 bases). CDR1 WNHNN and CDR2 SYGVQD come from the germline V gene (reference sequence). V was pared by 7 bases and J by 5 bases, with 15 bases between. This CDR3 region has 14 residues. The CDR3 here is CASKPGDEDNEQFF. The CDR3 DNA sequence: TGCGCCAGCAAGCCGGGAGATGAGGACAATGAGCAGTTCTTC.

Turning to this clonotype: Its ends do not fully match the called genes, so a read error is possible. This rearrangement joins TRBV6-5 to TRBJ1-5; D gene ambiguous. The CDR3 totals 13 residues. Germline CDR1 is MNHEY and CDR2 is SVGAGI. Here the CDR3 reads CAGSYGRNQPQHF. The DNA for the CDR3 is TGTGCCGGCAGTTACGGAAGGAATCAGCCCCAGCATTTT.

The chain combines TRBV5-6 with TRBJ1-5, with 7 bases aligning to TRBD1. CDR3 length equals 13 residues. The V and J ends lost 3 bases and 4 bases, in that order; junction bases with no gene match: 1. The V gene's germline CDR1 is SGHDT and CDR2 YYEEEE. For the CDR3, the DNA is TGTGCCAGCAGCTGGGGACAGAATCAGCCCCAGCATTTT. It codes for CASSWGQNQPQHF.

V is TRBV5-1 and J is TRBJ2-3, with 9 positions matching TRBD1. The germline V gene encodes CDR1 SGHRS and CDR2 YFSETQ. This CDR3 has 16 residues. Trimming removed 4 bases from V and 1 base from J; junction bases left unmatched: 7. CDR3 DNA: TGCGCCAGCAGCCCAAAGGGACAGGGAGGCACAGATACGCAGTATTTT. Amino acid sequence: CASSPKGQGGTDTQYF.

The chain employs TRBV20-1 and TRBJ1-1, with 12 bases lining up with TRBD1. With 2 bases clipped from V and 8 bases from J, the junction kept 12 bases outside the gene matches. The V gene's germline CDR1 is DFQATT and CDR2 SNEGSKA (reference sequence). CDR3 length: 16 amino acids. The CDR3 DNA reads TGCAGTGCTAGACCCGGGACAGGGGGCTCCGAGCGGGAAGCTTTCTTT. Translated, it gives CSARPGTGGSEREAFF.

The CDR3 DNA reads as TGTGCCAGCAGCCAGGAGGGTAGGGGCACTGAAGCTTTCTTT. Amino acids: CASSQEGRGTEAFF. The V and J genes are TRBV7-3 and TRBJ1-1; D possibly corresponds to TRBD1 (5 bases). The V end lost 5 bases, the J end lost 4 bases, and 14 bases lay between the germline ends. The CDR3 length is 14 residues. In germline, CDR1 is SGHTA, CDR2 FQGTGA.

This chain connects TRBV6-1 to TRBJ1-6, with no clear D. Trimming stripped 4 bases from V and 10 bases from J, with 11 bases between. The germline gives CDR1 MNHNS, CDR2 SASEGT. The CDR3 has 13 amino acids. The CDR3 DNA reads as TGTGCCAGCAGTGTGGGTTTGGCATCACCCCTCCACTTT. Its protein is CASSVGLASPLHF.

J is TRBJ1-3 and V is TRBV20-1; possibly TRBD1 for D (5 bases). The CDR3 is made up of 13 amino acids. V lost 2 bases and J 4 bases, leaving 9 bases between the germline ends. CDR1 and CDR2 (germline): DFQATT, SNEGSKA (reference sequence). Written as DNA, the CDR3 is TGCAGTGCTAGATGGGACGGAGGAAACACCATATATTTT. As protein: CSARWDGGNTIYF.

This chain joins TRBV10-3 and TRBJ2-3; 13 bases fit TRBD2. V trimming: 9 bases; J trimming: 6 bases; junction bases outside the gene matches: 3. CDR1 is ENHRY, CDR2 SYGVKD, per germline. The CDR3 totals 13 residues. CDR3 protein: CAISGLAGDTQYF. DNA for the CDR3: TGTGCCATATCGGGACTAGCGGGGGATACGCAGTATTTT.

This sequence joins TRBV4-3 and TRBJ2-4; TRBD2 might be the D (6 bases). CDR3 size: 17 residues. With 1 base removed from V and 1 base from J, the gap between germline ends came to 14 bases. Germline CDR1 LGHNA, CDR2 YSLEER. CDR3 protein: CASSQAVGGVAKNIQYF. DNA for the CDR3: TGCGCCAGCAGCCAAGCGGTAGGCGGGGTGGCCAAAAACATTCAGTACTTC.

The chain uses TRBV7-2 and TRBJ1-2; TRBD1 aligns across 7 bases. CDR1 is SGHTA, CDR2 FQGNSA, per germline. The CDR3 extends over 15 amino acids. V shed 5 bases and J 1 base; nucleotides not matched to a gene: 7. The CDR3 sequence: CASSPEGQHNYGYTF. CDR3 sequence (DNA): TGTGCCAGCAGCCCCGAGGGACAGCATAACTATGGCTACACCTTC.

This clonotype was seen only a few times. The chain recombines TRBV30 with TRBJ1-5, with unresolved D. This CDR3 comprises 15 residues. The V end was cut by 0 bases, the J end by 3 bases, with 12 bases between. Germline V gene data show CDR1 as GTSNPN and CDR2 as SVGIG (reference sequence). For the CDR3, the DNA is TGTGCCTGGAGTGTCGGTGGGGTGGTCAATCAGCCCCAGCATTTT. Translation: CAWSVGGVVNQPQHF.